This T cell receptor (beta chain) was observed in a study of blood T cell repertoires in COVID-19. For the study at large: Samples representing acute and convalescent COVID-19 were sourced from the United States, Italy and Spain. The analysed material was cDNA or gDNA that came from T cells, B-cell-depleted T cells, or PBMCs.

In the source study's methods: Estimation of nucleated cell counts relied on the amplification of reference gene primers. Using immunoSEQ multiplex PCR, the repertoire was profiled, and TCRdb retains in-frame clones only, with some absent. The V and J calls and clone size were taken over from that table, and D and trimming were inferred from the DNA. The sample lists around 200,000 clones; 65% to 80% were seen once. The CDR3 has 14 residues. V lost 5 bases to trimming and J lost 7 bases, with 14 bases between them. The germline CDR1 and CDR2 sequences are MNHEY and SVGAGI. The gene calls are TRBV6-5 and TRBJ1-4; no firm D call. The receptor comes from a woman aged 45-65 years with acute or convalescent COVID-19. The sequenced sample consisted of peripheral blood. This CDR3 reads CASSHSGPGEKLFF. The CDR3, as DNA: TGTGCCAGCAGTCACAGTGGGCCCGGTGAAAAACTGTTTTTT.